Following are 19 T cell receptor beta chains from one sample sequenced in a study of blood T cell repertoires in COVID-19. TCRdb's copy holds only in-frame clones and misses some; the assay was immunoSEQ multiplex PCR. The table has more than 400,000 clones, around 90% seen once. Sequencing input: PBMCs or T cells enriched from blood (not recorded which). Receptors were obtained from a woman aged 18-29 years who had recovered from COVID-19.

The chain combines TRBV5-1 with TRBJ1-2; TRBD1 matches at 8 bases. CDR3 length: 16 amino acids. CDR1 SGHRS and CDR2 YFSETQ come from the germline V gene. The ends lost 4 bases at V and 5 bases at J; junction bases unmatched: 13. The CDR3 is CASSVGNSGTGYGYTF. In DNA, the CDR3 is TGCGCCAGCAGCGTAGGAAACTCAGGGACAGGTTATGGCTACACCTTC.

This clone was seen once. This chain connects TRBV6-6 to TRBJ1-5, with D uncertain. Trimming took off 6 bases at V and 6 bases at J, with 21 bases between the two ends. The CDR3 totals 16 residues. Germline lookup yields CDR1 MNHNY and CDR2 SVGAGI (reference sequence). The CDR3 loop reads CASSPEGARAIQPQHF. The CDR3 DNA sequence: TGTGCCAGCAGCCCCGAGGGCGCTAGAGCAATTCAGCCCCAGCATTTT.

This chain joins TRBV19 and TRBJ1-5; a possible D gene is TRBD1 (6 bases). From germline, CDR1 is LNHDA and CDR2 SQIVND (reference sequence). Trimming took 3 bases from V and 6 from J, leaving 12 bases between them. The CDR3 runs to 14 residues. CDR3 protein: CASSIPGVGQPQHF. As DNA, the CDR3 is TGTGCCAGTAGTATCCCAGGGGTCGGTCAGCCCCAGCATTTT.

The V call is TRBV19, the J call TRBJ2-7; 8 nucleotides match TRBD2. The germline V gene encodes CDR1 LNHDA and CDR2 SQIVND (reference sequence). The trim removed 3 bases at V and 3 bases at J, leaving 4 bases unmatched. CDR3 length equals 14 residues. The chain's CDR3 is CASSIGGGGYEQYF. Written as DNA, the CDR3 is TGTGCCAGTAGTATCGGGGGGGGAGGCTACGAGCAGTACTTC.

J is TRBJ2-7 and V is TRBV5-4, with a tentative D call TRBD1 (6 bases). V lost 5 bases and J lost 3, with 18 bases in between. Germline V gene sequence: CDR1 SGHNT, CDR2 YYREEE (reference sequence). The CDR3 has 15 residues. The CDR3 DNA reads TGTGCCAGCAGTTCACAGGGTAGGCTAAACTACGAGCAGTACTTC. Protein product: CASSSQGRLNYEQYF.

The chain joins TRBV6-4 to TRBJ2-5; D may be TRBD2 (6 bases). Germline CDR1 and CDR2: MRHNA and SNTAGT. Trimming left V 6 bases short and J 5 bases short, with 13 bases between. The CDR3 length is 13 residues. CDR3 amino acids: CASSVLAGETQYF. The CDR3 DNA sequence: TGTGCCAGCAGCGTACTAGCAGGGGAGACCCAGTACTTC.

The chain uses TRBV24-1 and TRBJ1-2; D call uncertain. With 4 bases removed from V and 8 bases from J, the gap between germline ends came to 16 bases. CDR1 and CDR2 from the germline V gene are KGHDR and SFDVKD. The CDR3 is 14 residues long. CDR3 nucleotide sequence: TGTGCCACCAGTGACCCACGCCAGCTGGAGGGCTACACCTTC. Its translation is CATSDPRQLEGYTF.

This clone was counted a single time. The genes are TRBV5-4 and TRBJ2-2; tentative D call: TRBD2 (6 bases). V was shortened by 0 bases and J by 5 bases, with 8 bases between the two germline ends. CDR3 length: 14 amino acids. CDR1 and CDR2 (germline): SGHNT, YYREEE (reference sequence). The CDR3 is CASSLAGGTGELFF. CDR3 bases: TGTGCCAGCAGCTTGGCCGGGGGAACCGGGGAGCTGTTTTTT.

The chain combines TRBV28 with TRBJ1-2; TRBD1 aligns across 10 bases. The CDR3 sequence is 14 residues long. Looked up from germline, CDR1 is MDHEN and CDR2 is SYDVKM. V was clipped by 6 bases and J by 8 bases; unmatched bases: 9. The CDR3 spells CASRPTDRGRGYTF. The CDR3 coding sequence is TGTGCCAGCAGGCCAACCGACAGGGGGCGCGGCTACACCTTC.

The chain joins TRBV9 to TRBJ1-2, with 7 bases identical to TRBD1. The V gene end was trimmed by 0 bases and the J gene end by 5 bases; junction bases not matched to a gene: 4. The germline gives CDR1 SGDLS, CDR2 YYNGEE. The CDR3 has 14 amino acids. The CDR3 loop reads CASSVAGDSYGYTF. DNA of the CDR3: TGTGCCAGCAGCGTAGCAGGGGACAGTTATGGCTACACCTTC. Using reference TRBV9 and TRBJ1-2 for the parts outside the CDR3, the full variable domain is DSGVTQTPKHLITATGQRVTLRCSPRSGDLSVYWYQQSLDQGLQFLIQYYNGEERAKGNILERFSAQQFPDLHSELNLSSLELGDSALYFCASSVAGDSYGYTFGSGTRLTVV.

The genes are TRBV6-5 and TRBJ2-7; TRBD1 matches at 7 bases. The V and J ends lost 9 bases and 3 bases, in that order; junction bases with no gene match: 8. From germline, CDR1 is MNHEY and CDR2 SVGAGI. CDR3 size: 13 residues. CDR3 sequence: CASLGQAHYEQYF. CDR3 in DNA: TGTGCCAGTTTAGGACAGGCGCACTACGAGCAGTACTTC.

The chain uses TRBV5-1 and TRBJ1-1; 7 bases match TRBD1. This CDR3 contains 14 residues. Germline CDR1 SGHRS, CDR2 YFSETQ. The ends lost 3 bases at V and 2 bases at J; junction bases unmatched: 4. The CDR3 sequence: CASSWDSVNTEAFF. CDR3 sequence (DNA): TGCGCCAGCAGCTGGGACAGTGTTAACACTGAAGCTTTCTTT.

The chain combines TRBV2 with TRBJ2-1, with 10 bases that match TRBD1. Germline loops: CDR1 SNHLY, CDR2 FYNNEI. The CDR3 consists of 17 residues. V gave up 3 bases and J gave up 6 bases; unmatched junction bases: 11. CDR3 sequence: CASSDLLDRGWTNEQFF. In DNA, the CDR3 is TGTGCCAGCAGTGACCTCCTGGACAGGGGGTGGACCAATGAGCAGTTCTTC.

This chain links TRBV6-4 with TRBJ2-1; TRBD1 agrees at 7 bases. The germline V gene has CDR1 MRHNA and CDR2 SNTAGT. The CDR3 is 14 amino acids. V dropped 6 bases and J dropped 5; count of bases not matched to a gene: 7. The CDR3 DNA is TGTGCCAGCAGCCCAAAACAGGGGAACAATGAGCAGTTCTTC. This encodes CASSPKQGNNEQFF.

The chain uses TRBV11-2 and TRBJ1-2; D gene uncertain. Between the trimmed V and J ends, which lost 4 bases and 5 bases, there was a span of 11 bases. The CDR3 runs to 13 residues. The germline CDR1 and CDR2 sequences are SGHAT and FQNNGV. This CDR3 reads CASSSTRLYGYTF. Here the CDR3 DNA reads TGTGCCAGCAGCTCGACCCGACTTTATGGCTACACCTTC. Together with reference TRBV11-2 and TRBJ1-2, the CDR3 gives the full variable domain: EAGVAQSPRYKIIEKRQSVAFWCNPISGHATLYWYQQILGQGPKLLIQFQNNGVVDDSQLPKDRFSAERLKGVDSTLKIQPAKLEDSAVYLCASSSTRLYGYTFGSGTRLTVV.

This sequence joins TRBV6-5 and TRBJ1-5; D uncertain. The CDR3 is 13 residues long. Per the germline V gene, CDR1 is MNHEY and CDR2 is SVGAGI. V was clipped by 7 bases and J by 1 base, with 8 bases between them. The chain's CDR3 is CASTQVSNQPQHF. CDR3 nucleotides: TGTGCCAGCACCCAGGTGAGCAATCAGCCCCAGCATTTT.

Only one count was recorded for this clone. The chain employs TRBV15 and TRBJ2-5, with D possibly TRBD1 on 5 matching bases. CDR3 length: 13 residues. From germline, CDR1 is LNHNV and CDR2 YYDKDF (reference sequence). The V end lost 3 bases, the J end lost 4 bases, and 9 bases lay between the germline ends. DNA of the CDR3: TGTGCCACCAGCAGGGGGCATGGAGAGACCCAGTACTTC. It codes for CATSRGHGETQYF.

This clone was observed a single time. The chain carries TRBV28 and TRBJ1-4; D gene uncertain. Germline values: CDR1 MDHEN, CDR2 SYDVKM. Trimming shortened V by 3 bases and J by 8 bases, and 7 bases separated the two germline ends. CDR3 length: 12 residues. CDR3 amino acids: CASSLGSEKLFF. CDR3 coding DNA: TGTGCCAGCAGTTTGGGGAGCGAAAAACTGTTTTTT.

The chain recombines TRBV10-2 with TRBJ2-1; TRBD2 matches at 9 bases. The germline V gene has CDR1 WSHSY and CDR2 SAAADI. CDR3 size: 15 residues. The ends lost 6 bases at V and 3 bases at J; junction bases unmatched: 6. The chain's CDR3 is CASRPAGGIYNEQFF. The CDR3 region has the DNA TGCGCCAGCAGGCCGGCGGGGGGGATCTACAATGAGCAGTTCTTC.